This T cell receptor beta chain was recovered during a study of CXCR3-negative and CXCR3-positive naive CD8 T cells. Overall study findings and caveats: Cryopreserved cells partially lost CXCR3 expression, and fresh PBMCs were used in most assays. Much lower diversity was found in memory CD8+ cells, while both naive subsets had comparably high diversity.

Germline V gene data show CDR1 as SGHAT and CDR2 as FQNNGV. The CDR3 has 15 amino acids. Comment on this clonotype: The antigen remains unidentified.

Via 5' RACE with UMI labels, TRB cDNA libraries were prepared. TCRdb reprocessed the 5' RACE reads; each CDR3 protein has one entry and no DNA is given. This table holds about 120,000 distinct CDR3 sequences. The V gene is TRBV11-2, the J gene TRBJ2-5; absent DNA, TCRdb's TRBD2 call cannot be checked. This sequence was found in a human donor in good health. Some clones in this sample may be carry-over from other donors' samples. The material sequenced was naive CXCR3- CD8+ T cells from blood. The subset denotes: CD45RO-CCR7+CD27+CD95- naive CD8+ T cells lacking CXCR3 (TNR3-). CDR3 amino acids: CASSLVATSGETQYF.